This T cell receptor (beta chain) is drawn from a study of regulatory T cells in long-lasting Graves disease. iRepertoire HTBI primers and Arm-PCR of CDR3 regions built TCR beta libraries. TCRdb redid the calling of the multiplex PCR reads with MiXCR, one entry per CDR3 protein. Seen here are fewer than 650,000 distinct CDR3 sequences, roughly a sixth observed once, and the top ten hold around 12%. Time point noted: newly diagnosed GD, antithyroid drugs for less than 3 months. With RNA extracted from PBMCs as input, the TCR library was made. This clonotype was found many times. These data are also associated with another study on T cells in Graves' hyperthyroidism and ophthalmopathy.

The sequences come from peripheral blood mononuclear cells (PBMCs), collected at new diagnosis, from a patient treated with antithyroid drugs. The receptor comes from a man aged 18 to 29 with Graves disease.

CDR3 DNA sequence: TGTGCCAGCAGTGAGGGAGGACTAGCTGTCGGGGATACGCAGTATTTT. Residues: CASSEGGLAVGDTQYF. The V and J genes are TRBV28 and TRBJ2-3, with TRBD2 matching 8 bases. Germline V CDR1 and CDR2: MDHEN, SYDVKM. V shed 5 bases and J 6 bases; nucleotides not matched to a gene: 13. The CDR3 has 16 amino acids.